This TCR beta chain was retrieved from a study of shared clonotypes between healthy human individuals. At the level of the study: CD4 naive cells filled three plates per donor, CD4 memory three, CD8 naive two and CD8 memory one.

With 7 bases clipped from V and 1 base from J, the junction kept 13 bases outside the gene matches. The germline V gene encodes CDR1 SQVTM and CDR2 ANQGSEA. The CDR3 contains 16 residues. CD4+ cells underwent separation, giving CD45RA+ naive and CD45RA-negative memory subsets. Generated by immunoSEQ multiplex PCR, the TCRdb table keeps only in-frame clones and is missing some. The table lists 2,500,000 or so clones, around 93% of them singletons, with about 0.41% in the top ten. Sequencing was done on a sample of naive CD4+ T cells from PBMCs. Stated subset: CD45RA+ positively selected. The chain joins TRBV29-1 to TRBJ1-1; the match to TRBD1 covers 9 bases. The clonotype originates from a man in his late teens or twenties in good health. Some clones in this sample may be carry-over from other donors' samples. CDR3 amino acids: CSAYRGQVRRNTEAFF. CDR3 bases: TGCAGCGCCTACAGGGGGCAGGTCCGGCGGAACACTGAAGCTTTCTTT.